This T cell receptor (beta chain) derives from a study of blood T cell repertoires in COVID-19. Sequencing was performed with immunoSEQ multiplex PCR; in TCRdb, only in-frame clones are kept and a portion is missing. The repertoire consists of some 110,000 clones, with around four fifths occurring once and the leading ten covering 16%. The CDR3 spans 18 residues. Per germline, CDR1 SEHNR and CDR2 FQNEAQ (reference sequence). The V gene end was trimmed by 1 base and the J gene end by 2 bases; junction bases not matched to a gene: 5. Input material: peripheral blood. The origin of this receptor is a man aged 55 to 70 with active or convalescent COVID-19. V gene TRBV7-9 combines with J gene TRBJ2-5; TRBD2 aligns across 15 bases. The DNA of the CDR3 is TGTGCCAGCAGCTTAGGGACTAGCGGGAGGGGTAAACAAGAGACCCAGTACTTC. As protein: CASSLGTSGRGKQETQYF.